The 32 T cell receptor beta chains given below trace back to one sample, sequenced in a study of OX40 agonist ivuxolimab in advanced cancers. Sequencing used immunoSEQ multiplex PCR; TCRdb keeps in-frame clones, though not all of them. The sample has about 12,000 clones; 70% to 75% are singletons. The material was CD4+ or CD8+ T cells sorted from blood, obtained in a trial of the OX40 agonist ivuxolimab. The receptors derive from an adult with an advanced solid tumor such as melanoma, head and neck, liver or kidney cancer.

The chain uses TRBV27 and TRBJ2-7; D is possibly TRBD2 (6 bases). Germline V gives CDR1 MNHEY, CDR2 SMNVEV (reference sequence). The CDR3 is made up of 16 amino acids. V shed 5 bases and J shed 0 bases, with 17 bases lying between them. The CDR3, as DNA: TGTGCCAGCAGTCCATCCTGGGAGGCTAGCTCCTACGAGCAGTACTTC. It yields the protein CASSPSWEASSYEQYF.

The V call is TRBV5-1, the J call TRBJ1-5; D is unresolved. The CDR3 is 15 amino acids. Trimming removed 0 bases at V and 0 bases at J, with 7 bases between. Germline V gives CDR1 SGHRS, CDR2 YFSETQ. Written as DNA, the CDR3 is TGCGCCAGCAGCTTGGCTGGGTTTAGCAATCAGCCCCAGCATTTT. It yields the protein CASSLAGFSNQPQHF.

Sample share makes this clone medium-sized. The chain employs TRBV7-2 and TRBJ2-7; possible D gene TRBD1, 6 bases. There are 15 residues in the CDR3. Trimming left V 6 bases short and J 1 base short, with 16 bases between. Germline CDR1 reads SGHTA; CDR2 reads FQGNSA. CDR3 in DNA: TGTGCCAGCAGAAAAGGGGGAGAGGCGTCCTACGAGCAGTACTTC. It encodes CASRKGGEASYEQYF.

The chain uses TRBV4-2 and TRBJ2-2; D ambiguous. Germline V gene sequence: CDR1 LGHNA, CDR2 YNFKEQ. This CDR3 has 15 residues. Trimming stripped 1 base from V and 1 base from J, with 7 bases between. CDR3 bases: TGTGCCAGCAGCCAAGCTCCTGGGAACACCGGGGAGCTGTTTTTT. Encoded protein: CASSQAPGNTGELFF.

The chain joins TRBV5-1 to TRBJ2-1; D call uncertain. This CDR3 is built from 17 residues. The germline V gene has CDR1 SGHRS and CDR2 YFSETQ. Trimming removed 0 bases at V and 0 bases at J, with 13 bases between. The CDR3 protein is CASSLGFGDSSYNEQFF. The CDR3 DNA sequence: TGCGCCAGCAGCTTGGGGTTTGGGGATAGCTCCTACAATGAGCAGTTCTTC.

This chain links TRBV5-1 with TRBJ1-5, with TRBD1 matching 7 bases. This CDR3 spans 15 amino acids. Per germline, CDR1 SGHRS and CDR2 YFSETQ. Trimming at V came to 4 bases and at J to 0 bases, leaving 4 bases not matched to a gene. The CDR3 DNA follows: TGCGCCAGCAGCAGGGACAGTTCTAGCAATCAGCCCCAGCATTTT. Amino acids: CASSRDSSSNQPQHF.

This sequence joins TRBV5-5 and TRBJ2-1; TRBD1 is a possible D gene (5 bases). This CDR3 is built from 15 residues. Per the germline V gene, CDR1 is SGHKS and CDR2 is YYEKEE (reference sequence). The ends were cut back, 0 bases at V and 4 bases at J, with 11 bases in the middle. The CDR3 protein is CASSLASTGYNEQFF. DNA of the CDR3: TGTGCCAGCAGCTTGGCCAGTACAGGATACAATGAGCAGTTCTTC.

Remarks on this clone: One junction end disagrees with the germline gene, perhaps due to a read error. The chain employs TRBV5-6 and TRBJ1-1, with 9 nucleotides matching TRBD1. Per the germline V gene, CDR1 is SGHDT and CDR2 is YYEEEE. The CDR3 extends over 14 amino acids. In DNA form, the CDR3 reads TGTGCCAGCAGCACCGGGACAGGGAACATTGAAGCTTTCTTT. Translated, it gives CASSTGTGNIEAFF.

About this clone: Since no conserved phenylalanine or tryptophan closes the CDR3, a read error is the likely cause. CDR3 region: CASSLALWTEAFS. DNA of the CDR3: TGTGCCAGCAGCTTGGCCCTTTGGACTGAAGCTTTCTCT. This chain uses TRBV7-2 with TRBJ1-1; D remains unclear. This CDR3 region has 13 residues. CDR1 and CDR2 from the germline V gene are SGHTA and FQGNSA. V was pared by 3 bases and J by 5 bases, with 10 bases between.

J is TRBJ2-7 and V is TRBV7-9; D gene ambiguous. The germline V gene encodes CDR1 SEHNR and CDR2 FQNEAQ (reference sequence). The CDR3 is made up of 13 amino acids. Trimming left V 1 base short and J 5 bases short, with 9 bases between. In DNA form, the CDR3 reads TGTGCCAGCAGCTTAGTCAGCAGGCACGAGCAGTACTTC. Translated, it gives CASSLVSRHEQYF.

The gene calls are TRBV7-9 and TRBJ2-5, with 8 positions matching TRBD2. The V gene's germline CDR1 is SEHNR and CDR2 FQNEAQ (reference sequence). V shed 3 bases and J 5 bases; nucleotides not matched to a gene: 5. This CDR3 is built from 14 residues. CDR3: CASSFGPSGETQYF. The CDR3 bases are TGTGCCAGCAGCTTCGGGCCTAGCGGGGAGACCCAGTACTTC.

CDR3 coding DNA: TGTGCCAGCAGTTTACCCGACAGGGCTAACTATGGCTACACCTTC. This encodes CASSLPDRANYGYTF. The chain joins TRBV2 to TRBJ1-2; 7 bases are shared with TRBD1. V trimming: 5 bases; J trimming: 0 bases; junction bases outside the gene matches: 6. Germline values: CDR1 SNHLY, CDR2 FYNNEI. The CDR3 spans 15 residues.

The chain has TRBV28 and TRBJ2-3, with a tentative D call TRBD1 (5 bases). V was cut by 3 bases and J by 1 base, with 11 bases left in between. The CDR3 extends over 15 amino acids. Germline V gene sequence: CDR1 MDHEN, CDR2 SYDVKM. The CDR3 region is CASSLLRVGTDTQYF. Here the CDR3 DNA reads TGTGCCAGCAGTTTGCTCAGGGTCGGCACAGATACGCAGTATTTT.

This chain uses TRBV7-8 with TRBJ2-3, with D unresolved. The CDR3 has 14 residues. V lost 5 bases, J lost 0 bases, and 9 bases lay in between. Germline assignment: CDR1 SGHVS and CDR2 FQNEAQ. In DNA form, the CDR3 reads TGTGCCAGCAGCGAGACTCTCAGCACAGATACGCAGTATTTT. Encoded protein: CASSETLSTDTQYF.

The V and J genes are TRBV27 and TRBJ1-1, with 7 bases lining up with TRBD1. With 2 bases clipped from V and 1 base from J, the junction kept 4 bases outside the gene matches. The CDR3 loop spans 15 amino acids. Germline lookup yields CDR1 MNHEY and CDR2 SMNVEV (reference sequence). The CDR3 sequence: CASSLRGRGNTEAFF. The DNA for the CDR3 is TGTGCCAGCAGTTTAAGGGGGCGTGGGAACACTGAAGCTTTCTTT.

This clone was recorded once. The rearrangement uses TRBV7-8 and TRBJ1-2; D is ambiguous. Germline CDR1 SGHVS, CDR2 FQNEAQ. The V gene lost 5 bases and the J gene lost 5 bases, with 12 bases spanning the gap. The CDR3 is made up of 13 amino acids. The CDR3 here is CASSPSETYGYTF. The CDR3 nucleotides read TGTGCCAGCAGCCCGTCCGAGACTTATGGCTACACCTTC.

The gene calls are TRBV28 and TRBJ2-2; 8 nucleotides line up with TRBD1. Trimming removed 9 bases from V and 4 bases from J; junction bases left unmatched: 10. The CDR3 spans 15 residues. Germline CDR1 and CDR2: MDHEN and SYDVKM. The CDR3 nucleotides are TGTGCCAGTGGTCGGGACAGGCGCATCACCGGGGAGCTGTTTTTT. Its translation: CASGRDRRITGELFF.

This clone was seen a few times. The rearrangement uses TRBV5-3 and TRBJ1-4; D gene ambiguous. TRBV5-3 is an ORF, and what it does is uncertain. The CDR3 loop spans 13 amino acids. V gave up 1 base and J gave up 8 bases, with 9 bases separating them. The CDR3 loop is CARSLCGREKLFF. Written as DNA, the CDR3 is TGTGCCAGAAGCTTGTGCGGGAGGGAAAAACTGTTTTTT.

This clone appeared a few times. This chain joins TRBV9 and TRBJ2-7; D could derive from TRBD1 or TRBD2 (5 bases each). The V gene's germline CDR1 is SGDLS and CDR2 YYNGEE. V was shortened by 3 bases and J by 3 bases, with 16 bases between the two germline ends. The CDR3 extends over 15 amino acids. As DNA, the CDR3 is TGTGCCAGCAGCGGAAACCGGGACGGCATCTACGAGCAGTACTTC. Translated, it gives CASSGNRDGIYEQYF.

The chain joins TRBV4-1 to TRBJ1-2; the match to TRBD1 covers 9 bases. The length of the CDR3 is 16 residues. CDR1 MGHRA and CDR2 YSYEKL come from the germline V gene. V was pared by 4 bases and J by 4 bases, with 10 bases of the junction left unmatched. The CDR3 sequence is CASSLYRDRDSYGYTF. As DNA, the CDR3 is TGCGCCAGCAGCCTATACCGGGACAGGGATAGCTATGGCTACACCTTC.

The J gene is TRBJ2-3, the V gene TRBV11-2; TRBD2 matches at 9 bases. J lost 5 bases, V lost 9 bases, and 9 bases had no gene match. The germline V gene has CDR1 SGHAT and CDR2 FQNNGV. The CDR3 loop spans 14 amino acids. CDR3 loop: CASVRRGGLDTQYF. The CDR3 nucleotides read TGTGCCAGTGTGCGGCGGGGGGGGTTAGATACGCAGTATTTT.

This clone was observed a single time. In DNA form, the CDR3 reads TGTGCCAGCAGCTTAGATCTGAGATCGAACACTGAAGCTTTCTTT. As protein: CASSLDLRSNTEAFF. The chain couples TRBV11-2 to TRBJ1-1; D remains ambiguous. CDR1 SGHAT and CDR2 FQNNGV come from the germline V gene. Trimming left V 0 bases short and J 1 base short, with 9 bases between. The CDR3 length is 15 residues.

This clone was detected only once. This sequence joins TRBV28 and TRBJ2-7; TRBD1 agrees at 7 bases. Per germline, CDR1 MDHEN and CDR2 SYDVKM. The CDR3 is made up of 16 amino acids. V lost 2 bases to trimming and J lost 5 bases; unmatched junction nucleotides: 12. CDR3 in amino acids: CASSLRTGFSRDEQYF. The CDR3 coding sequence is TGTGCCAGCAGTTTAAGGACAGGCTTCTCTCGTGACGAGCAGTACTTC.

CDR3 sequence: CASSDLTGGSLYEQYF. In DNA, the CDR3 is TGTGCCAGCAGCGACCTGACAGGGGGCAGCCTCTACGAGCAGTACTTC. This sequence joins TRBV7-6 and TRBJ2-7; 10 bases align to TRBD1. The V segment lost 5 bases and the J segment 3 bases; nucleotides outside the gene matches: 10. Looked up from germline, CDR1 is SGHVS and CDR2 is FNYEAQ. The CDR3 loop spans 16 amino acids.

The chain combines TRBV11-2 with TRBJ2-3; no definite D call. The germline V gene has CDR1 SGHAT and CDR2 FQNNGV. The CDR3 is 18 residues long. The V gene lost 0 bases and the J gene lost 0 bases, with 16 bases spanning the gap. Written as DNA, the CDR3 is TGTGCCAGCAGCTTAGATCCAATCTTTTCTTCTAGCACAGATACGCAGTATTTT. This translates into CASSLDPIFSSSTDTQYF. Full variable domain (remainder filled in from reference TRBV11-2 and TRBJ2-3): EAGVAQSPRYKIIEKRQSVAFWCNPISGHATLYWYQQILGQGPKLLIQFQNNGVVDDSQLPKDRFSAERLKGVDSTLKIQPAKLEDSAVYLCASSLDPIFSSSTDTQYFGPGTRLTVL.

V and J are TRBV28 and TRBJ1-1, with no clear D. Germline V lookup: CDR1 MDHEN, CDR2 SYDVKM. Trimming cost V 3 bases and J 3 bases, with 11 bases left between them. The CDR3 has 14 amino acids. The CDR3 coding sequence is TGTGCCAGCAGTTTGTCGGTAGCGGACACTGAAGCTTTCTTT. Translating gives CASSLSVADTEAFF. Looking up the rest from reference TRBV28 and TRBJ1-1 gives the full variable domain: DVKVTQSSRYLVKRTGEKVFLECVQDMDHENMFWYRQDPGLGLRLIYFSYDVKMKEKGDIPEGYSVSREKKERFSLILESASTNQTSMYLCASSLSVADTEAFFGQGTRLTVV.

Here the CDR3 DNA reads TGTGCCAGCAGTTTCAGCATTAACACTGAAGCTTTCTTT. Translation: CASSFSINTEAFF. V is TRBV27 and J is TRBJ1-1; D not certain. The CDR3 has 13 residues. The germline V gene has CDR1 MNHEY and CDR2 SMNVEV (reference sequence). The V and J ends lost 3 bases and 2 bases respectively, with 7 bases between them.

The chain uses TRBV11-2 and TRBJ2-7; TRBD1 aligns across 8 bases. The V segment lost 2 bases and the J segment 1 base; nucleotides outside the gene matches: 10. This CDR3 comprises 17 residues. The germline CDR1 and CDR2 sequences are SGHAT and FQNNGV. This chain's CDR3 is CASSLPPGQEFSYEQYF. CDR3 DNA: TGTGCCAGCAGCTTACCCCCGGGACAGGAGTTTTCCTACGAGCAGTACTTC.

The chain combines TRBV10-3 with TRBJ1-1; D might be TRBD1 (5 bases). Germline V lookup: CDR1 ENHRY, CDR2 SYGVKD. V lost 9 bases to trimming and J lost 6 bases, with 17 bases between them. The CDR3 is made up of 13 amino acids. The CDR3 DNA sequence: TGTGCCATGGGGGTTGGGGCGCCTGCTGAAGCTTTCTTT. Its translation is CAMGVGAPAEAFF.

The CDR3 nucleotides are TGCGCCAGCAGCCAAGAGGGGACAGCGCCAGATACGCAGTATTTT. Translation: CASSQEGTAPDTQYF. The chain carries TRBV4-3 and TRBJ2-3, with 7 bases fitting TRBD1. The V gene's germline CDR1 is LGHNA and CDR2 YSLEER. This CDR3 has 15 amino acids. The junction had 4 bases not matched to a gene; V was cut back by 0 bases and J by 4 bases.

J is TRBJ2-7 and V is TRBV7-8; 11 nucleotides match TRBD2. V trimming: 1 base; J trimming: 9 bases; junction bases outside the gene matches: 8. Germline V gene data show CDR1 as SGHVS and CDR2 as FQNEAQ. This CDR3 is built from 15 residues. CDR3 bases: TGTGCCAGCAGCTTAGGGGCTAGCGGGAGGTTGGGGCAGTACTTC. It specifies CASSLGASGRLGQYF.

For this clone: The germline gene is not matched at one end of the junction; a read error may be the cause. The chain links TRBV2 to TRBJ2-1; 7 bases agree with TRBD2. Per the germline V gene, CDR1 is SNHLY and CDR2 is FYNNEI. The CDR3 spans 17 residues. The CDR3 DNA is TGTGCCAGCAGTCCCACCCCGGGACTACGTACCTACAATGGGCAGTTCTTC. Amino acids: CASSPTPGLRTYNGQFF. Combining the CDR3 with reference TRBV2 and TRBJ2-1 gives the whole variable domain EPEVTQTPSHQVTQMGQEVILRCVPISNHLYFYWYRQILGQKVEFLVSFYNNEISEKSEIFDDQFSVERPDGSNFTLKIRSTKLEDSAMYFCASSPTPGLRTYNGQFFGPGTRLTVL.